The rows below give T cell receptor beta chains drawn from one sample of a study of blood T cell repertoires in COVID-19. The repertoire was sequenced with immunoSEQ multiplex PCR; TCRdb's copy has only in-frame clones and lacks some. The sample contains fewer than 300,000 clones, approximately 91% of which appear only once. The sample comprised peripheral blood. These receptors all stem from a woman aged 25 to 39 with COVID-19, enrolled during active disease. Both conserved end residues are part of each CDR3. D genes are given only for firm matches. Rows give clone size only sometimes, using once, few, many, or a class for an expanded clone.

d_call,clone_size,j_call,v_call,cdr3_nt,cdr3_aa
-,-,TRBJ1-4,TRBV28,TGTGCCAGCAGTTTAACCGGGTCGGTTAATGAAAAACTGTTTTTT,CASSLTGSVNEKLFF
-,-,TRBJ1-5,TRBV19,TGTGCCAGTAGTATGTCGGGGAATCAGCCCCAGCATTTT,CASSMSGNQPQHF
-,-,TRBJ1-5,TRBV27,TGTGCCAGCAGTTTAGGTTTCGGGCCCCAGCATTTT,CASSLGFGPQHF
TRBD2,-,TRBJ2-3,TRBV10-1,TGCGCCAGCAGTGAGGAAATTAGCGGGAGTGAGCAGTATTTT,CASSEEISGSEQYF
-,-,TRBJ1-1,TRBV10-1,TGCGCCAGCAGTCAAAACATTTTCAGCACTGAAGCTTTCTTT,CASSQNIFSTEAFF
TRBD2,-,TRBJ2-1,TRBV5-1,TGCGCCAGCAGCTTGGAGCCTAGCGGGATCCGGGGTAATGAGCAGTTCTTC,CASSLEPSGIRGNEQFF
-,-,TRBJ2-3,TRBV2,TGTGCCAGCAGCGAACAAACTACGGGGGGCGCCGGGACAGATACGCAGTATTTT,CASSEQTTGGAGTDTQYF
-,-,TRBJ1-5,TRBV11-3,TGTGCCAGCAGCTCCGACTACAGGGCAAATAGCAATCAGCCCCAGCATTTT,CASSSDYRANSNQPQHF
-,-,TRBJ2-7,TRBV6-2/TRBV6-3,TGTGCCAGCAGTTACTTAGCGGCCCCCAATAACGAGCAGTACTTC,CASSYLAAPNNEQYF
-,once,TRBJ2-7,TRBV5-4,TGTGCCAGCAGCTTGGGAAGGGGGGGGCTCTACGAGCAGTACTTC,CASSLGRGGLYEQYF
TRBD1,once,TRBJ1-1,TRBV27,TGTGCCAGCAGTTCACTTACTCTGACAGGGGAGGACACTGAAGCTTTCTTT,CASSSLTLTGEDTEAFF
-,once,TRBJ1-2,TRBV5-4,TGTGCCAGCAGGCATATCAGGGAAGCCCCCCCTTATGGCTACACCTTC,CASRHIREAPPYGYTF